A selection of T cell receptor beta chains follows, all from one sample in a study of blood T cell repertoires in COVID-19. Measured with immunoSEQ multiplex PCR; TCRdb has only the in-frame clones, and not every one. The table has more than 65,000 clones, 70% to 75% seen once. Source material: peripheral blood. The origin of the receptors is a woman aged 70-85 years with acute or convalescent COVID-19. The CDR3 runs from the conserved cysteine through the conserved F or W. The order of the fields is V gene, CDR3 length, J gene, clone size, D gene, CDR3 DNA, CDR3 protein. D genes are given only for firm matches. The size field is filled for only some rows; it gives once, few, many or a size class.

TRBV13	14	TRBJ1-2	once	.	TGTGCCAGCAGCTTAAACGAGGGACTCTCTGGCTACACCTTC	CASSLNEGLSGYTF
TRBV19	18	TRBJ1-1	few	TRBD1	TGTGCCAGTAGTCCGAAGCTTAGGGGGCAGGGGGCATCATATAGAGCTTTCTTT	CASSPKLRGQGASYRAFF
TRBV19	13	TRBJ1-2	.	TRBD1	TGTGCCAGTAGTATGACAGGGTTAAATGGCTACACCTTC	CASSMTGLNGYTF
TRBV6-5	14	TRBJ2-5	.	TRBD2	TGTGCCAGCAGTAGCGGGGGTAACCAAGAGACCCAGTACTTC	CASSSGGNQETQYF
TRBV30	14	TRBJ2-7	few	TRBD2	TGTGCCTTGATAGCGGGAGGCCCCGTCTACGAGCAGTACTTC	CALIAGGPVYEQYF
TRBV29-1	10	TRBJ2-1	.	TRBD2	TGCAGCGTCGGGGGGTATGAGCAGTTCTTC	CSVGGYEQFF
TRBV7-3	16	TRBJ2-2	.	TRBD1	TGTGCCAGCAGCTTAACCCTAGGGACAGGGACCGGGGAGCTGTTTTTT	CASSLTLGTGTGELFF
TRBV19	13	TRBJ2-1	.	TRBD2	TGTGCCAGTAGTAGGACTAGAAACAATGAGCAGTTCTTC	CASSRTRNNEQFF
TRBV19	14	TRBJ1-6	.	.	TGTGCCAGTAGTAAGGGCGCGGGGGTCTCACCCCTCCACTTT	CASSKGAGVSPLHF
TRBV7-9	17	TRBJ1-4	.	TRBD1	TGTGCCAGCAGACTCGGACAGGGGGGCTTTGCTAATGAAAAACTGTTTTTT	CASRLGQGGFANEKLFF
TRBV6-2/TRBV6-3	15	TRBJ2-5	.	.	TGTGCCAGCAGCCGCGGACAGTTTTGGGGAGAGACCCAGTACTTC	CASSRGQFWGETQYF
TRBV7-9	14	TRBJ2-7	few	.	TGTGCCAGCAGCTTGCCCACACAGCTAAGCGAGCAGTACTTC	CASSLPTQLSEQYF
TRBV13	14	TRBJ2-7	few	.	TGTGCCAGCAGCTTAAATTCTATGCTCGACGAGCAGTACTTC	CASSLNSMLDEQYF
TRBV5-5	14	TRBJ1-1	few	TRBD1	TGTGCCAGCAGCTTTAGGGGGCTCGCCACTGAAGCTTTCTTT	CASSFRGLATEAFF
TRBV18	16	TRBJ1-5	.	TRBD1	TGTGCCAGCTCACTGATTCCGGGACAGGGAGTGTCGCCCCAGCATTTT	CASSLIPGQGVSPQHF
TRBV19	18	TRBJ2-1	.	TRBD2	TGTGCCAGTAGCCCTGGGGGTAGCGGGAGAAATACCTACAATGAGCAGTTCTTC	CASSPGGSGRNTYNEQFF
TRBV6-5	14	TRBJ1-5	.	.	TGTGCCAGCAGTACCTCAGGGTCTGATCAGCCCCAGCATTTT	CASSTSGSDQPQHF
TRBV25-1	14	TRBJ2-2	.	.	TGTGCCAGCAGTGGGCAGTCGAGGACCGGGGAGCTGTTTTTT	CASSGQSRTGELFF
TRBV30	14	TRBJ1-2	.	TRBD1	TGTGCCTGGAGTTGGACAGGGGGCTCTATTGGCTACACCTTC	CAWSWTGGSIGYTF
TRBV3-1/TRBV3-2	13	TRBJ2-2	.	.	TGTGCCAGCAGCGAAAGCACCATTGGGGAGCTGTTTTTT	CASSESTIGELFF
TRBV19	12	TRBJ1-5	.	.	TGTGCCAGTAGCTCCACGGGGCAGCCCCAGCATTTT	CASSSTGQPQHF
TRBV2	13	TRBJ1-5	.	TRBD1	TGTGCCAGCACCAGACAGGGGGGTCAGCCCCAGCATTTT	CASTRQGGQPQHF
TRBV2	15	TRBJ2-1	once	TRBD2	TGTGCCAGCAGGGGACTAGCGGGAGGAGGGAATGAGCAGTTCTTC	CASRGLAGGGNEQFF
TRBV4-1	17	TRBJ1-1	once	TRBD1	TGCGCCAGCAGCCAGCCCGGGACAGGGGGTTTGAACACTGAAGCTTTCTTT	CASSQPGTGGLNTEAFF
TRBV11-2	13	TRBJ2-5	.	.	TGTGCCAGCAGCCGAATGGGAGTCGGGACCCAGTACTTC	CASSRMGVGTQYF
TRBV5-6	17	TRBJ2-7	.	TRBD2	TGTGCCAGCAGCAGGACTAGCGGGGTGGGTCGCTCCTACGAGCAGTACTTC	CASSRTSGVGRSYEQYF
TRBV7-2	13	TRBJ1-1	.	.	TGTGCCAGCAGCTTAGCGTATAACTCCCCCCCTTTCTTT	CASSLAYNSPPFF